This TCR beta chain appears in the sequencing data of a study of T cells in Graves' hyperthyroidism and ophthalmopathy. Study-level information: Prior to any treatment, at the point of initial diagnosis, peripheral blood was collected.

RNA transcripts provided the source from which TCR beta CDR3 regions were amplified. In the first-round RT-PCR of the TCR CDR3, the HTBI primer set was used. TCRdb redid the calling of the multiplex PCR reads with MiXCR, one entry per CDR3 protein. The sample has fewer than 500,000 distinct CDR3 sequences; roughly 14% are singletons. This clonotype was picked up many times. V lost 6 bases and J lost 4, with 10 bases in between. CDR1 and CDR2 from the germline V gene are SNHLY and FYNNEI. The CDR3 extends over 14 amino acids. Patients were excluded for uncontrolled infection, other autoimmune disease, pregnancy or lactation.

The clonotype originates from a man younger than 30 with Graves' ophthalmopathy. The chain recombines TRBV2 with TRBJ1-6, with D tentatively TRBD1 (5 bases). Sequenced: blood. The CDR3, as DNA: TGTGCCAGCAGATCAGGGCCTTATAATTCACCCCTCCACTTT. Its translation: CASRSGPYNSPLHF.